The clone carrying this TCR beta chain was observed at least ten times. Its specificity is not known. The CDR3 loop spans 17 amino acids. The ends were cut back, 0 bases at V and 5 bases at J, with 18 bases in the middle. Per the germline V gene, CDR1 is LGHNA and CDR2 is YSLEER. This record belongs to a study of T cell repertoires in cytomegalovirus infection. About the study: Matching HLA type, along with CMV infection, was indicated by public TCR beta signatures.

Overall study findings and caveats: The cumulative frequency of public TCR beta families identified carriers of CMV plus the relevant HLA.

Each CDR3 protein is one row after TCRdb ran MiXCR on the reads. The sample holds 200,000 to 250,000 distinct CDR3 sequences; about 7% are singletons and the top ten take roughly 6%. The rearrangement links TRBV4-3 to TRBJ2-3; D may be TRBD2 (7 bases). The source of this sequence is a human donor in good health (CMV status not recorded). Some clones in this sample may be carry-over from other donors' samples. Sequenced: PBMCs. The CDR3 nucleotides read TGCGCCAGCAGCCAAGATCATGGGGGGGCCGCGGGAGATACGCAGTATTTT. This codes for CASSQDHGGAAGDTQYF.